Sequencing of this TCR beta chain was carried out in a study of identical twins. General study results and limits: Abundant beta clonotypes from cord blood had fewer insertions, unlike memory repertoires, which showed none. Some out-of-frame alpha sequences were shared by twins, and these showed excess low generation probability.

Trimming took 3 bases from V and 0 from J, leaving 11 bases between them. CDR1 is SQVTM, CDR2 ANQGSEA, per germline. The CDR3 runs to 14 residues. Concerning this clonotype itself: Its antigen is undetermined.

From the 5' RACE reads, TCRdb called clonotypes with MiXCR, one entry per CDR3 protein. Of 700,000 or so distinct CDR3 sequences in the sample, 20% to 25% were seen once. These data were likewise used in another study, on T cells expressing NK-cell markers. That source notes: Repertoires of TCR beta were obtained from T cells sorted as CD3+CD56+NKG2C+, CD3+CD56+NKG2C- and CD3+CD56-NKG2C+. NKG2C+ dominant clonotypes from roughly 6 donors made up about 1.0-7.5% of CD8+ T cells.

The sequenced sample consisted of PBMCs. The chain couples TRBV29-1 to TRBJ1-1; D gene ambiguous. The clonotype was recovered from a woman aged 18-29 years in good health. CDR3 in amino acids: CSVDGGYMNTEAFF. The CDR3 coding sequence is TGCAGCGTTGATGGCGGATACATGAACACTGAAGCTTTCTTT.